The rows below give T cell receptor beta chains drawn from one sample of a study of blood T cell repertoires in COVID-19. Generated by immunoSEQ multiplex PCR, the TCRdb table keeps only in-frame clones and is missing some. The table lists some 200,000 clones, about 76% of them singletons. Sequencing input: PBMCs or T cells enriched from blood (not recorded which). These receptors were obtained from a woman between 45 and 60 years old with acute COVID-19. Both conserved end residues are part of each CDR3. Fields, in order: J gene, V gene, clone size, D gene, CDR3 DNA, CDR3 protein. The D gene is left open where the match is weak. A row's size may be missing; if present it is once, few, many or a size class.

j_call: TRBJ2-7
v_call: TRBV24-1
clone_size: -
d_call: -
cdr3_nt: TGTGCCACCAGTCCTCCGGCGATTCCGGGGGACTTACGGTACTTC
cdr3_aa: CATSPPAIPGDLRYF

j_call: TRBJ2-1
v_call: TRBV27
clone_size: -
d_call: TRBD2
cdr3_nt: TGTGCCAGCAGACGGACTAGCGGGAGTAATAACCATGAGCAGTTCTTC
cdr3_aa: CASRRTSGSNNHEQFF

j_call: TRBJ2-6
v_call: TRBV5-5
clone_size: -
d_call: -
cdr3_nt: TGTGCCAGCAGCTTCGACTCCGGGGCCAACGTCCTGACTTTC
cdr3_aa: CASSFDSGANVLTF

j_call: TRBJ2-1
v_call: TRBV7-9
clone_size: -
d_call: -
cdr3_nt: TGTGCCAGCAGCTGGGGACTTGGTGAGCAGTTCTTC
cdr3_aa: CASSWGLGEQFF

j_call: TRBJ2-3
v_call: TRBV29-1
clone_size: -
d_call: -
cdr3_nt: TGCAGCGTTCCGGGGGACGGTAGCACAGATACGCAGTATTTT
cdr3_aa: CSVPGDGSTDTQYF

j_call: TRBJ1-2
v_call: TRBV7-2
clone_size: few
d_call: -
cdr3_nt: TGTGCCAGCAGCTCCATTAGCTATGGCTACACCTTC
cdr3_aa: CASSSISYGYTF

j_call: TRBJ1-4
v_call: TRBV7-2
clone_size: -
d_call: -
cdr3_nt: TGTGCCAGCAGCAATTATGCAACTAATGAAAAACTGTTTTTT
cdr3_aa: CASSNYATNEKLFF

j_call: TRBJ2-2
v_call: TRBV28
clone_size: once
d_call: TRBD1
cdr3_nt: TGTGCCAGCAGGGGGACAGGGCTCGGGCCCGGGGAGCTGTTTTTT
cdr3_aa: CASRGTGLGPGELFF

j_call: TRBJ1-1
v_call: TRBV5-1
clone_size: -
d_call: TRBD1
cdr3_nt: TGCGCCAGCAGCTACACCGGGACAGGGGGCTTGAACACTGAAGCTTTCTTT
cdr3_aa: CASSYTGTGGLNTEAFF

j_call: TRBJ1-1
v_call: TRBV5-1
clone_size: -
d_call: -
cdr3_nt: TGCGCCAGCAGCTTGGTAAGCACGAGAAACACTGAAGCTTTCTTT
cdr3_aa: CASSLVSTRNTEAFF

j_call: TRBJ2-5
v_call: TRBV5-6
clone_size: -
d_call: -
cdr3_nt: TGTGCCAGCAGCTTGGCCGGGGGGCTACAAGAGACCCAGTACTTC
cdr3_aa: CASSLAGGLQETQYF

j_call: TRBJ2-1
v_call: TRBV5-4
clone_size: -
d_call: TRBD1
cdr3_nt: TGTGCCAGCAGCTTGGGCGGGACAGGAGGGAATGAGCAGTTCTTC
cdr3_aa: CASSLGGTGGNEQFF

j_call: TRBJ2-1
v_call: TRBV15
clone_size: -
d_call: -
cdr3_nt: TGTGCCACCAGCCGTACTAGGACCGCCCTAGTCAATGAGCAGTTCTTC
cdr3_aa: CATSRTRTALVNEQFF

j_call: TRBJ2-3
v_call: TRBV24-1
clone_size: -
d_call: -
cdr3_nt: TGTGCCACCAGTGAAGGAGGGCCCACAGATACGCAGTATTTT
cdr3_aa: CATSEGGPTDTQYF

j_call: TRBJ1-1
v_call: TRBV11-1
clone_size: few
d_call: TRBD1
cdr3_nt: TGTGCCAGCAGTTTACAGGGGGCGGTCGCTTTCTTT
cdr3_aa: CASSLQGAVAFF

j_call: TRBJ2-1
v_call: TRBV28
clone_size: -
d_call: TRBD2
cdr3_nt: TGTGCCAGCAGTTTATCCTCCGGGGGGGGCTACAATGAGCAGTTCTTC
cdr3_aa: CASSLSSGGGYNEQFF

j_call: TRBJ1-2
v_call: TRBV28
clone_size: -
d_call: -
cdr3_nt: TGTGCCAGCAGGCCGGGACAACAACTCCCCTATGGCTATGGCTACACCTTC
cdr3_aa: CASRPGQQLPYGYGYTF

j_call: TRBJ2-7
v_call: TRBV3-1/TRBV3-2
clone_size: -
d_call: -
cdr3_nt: TGTGCCAGCAGCCTGGCGGAGGATTACGAGCAGTACTTC
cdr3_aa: CASSLAEDYEQYF

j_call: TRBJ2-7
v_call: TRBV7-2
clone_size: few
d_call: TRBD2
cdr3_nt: TGTGCCAGCAGCCCTCAAGCTAGCGGGGGGGCCTACGAGCAGTACTTC
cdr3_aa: CASSPQASGGAYEQYF

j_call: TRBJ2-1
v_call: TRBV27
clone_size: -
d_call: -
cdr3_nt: TGTGCCAGCAGTTTATCGAACGGTTTCTCCTACAATGAGCAGTTCTTC
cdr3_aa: CASSLSNGFSYNEQFF

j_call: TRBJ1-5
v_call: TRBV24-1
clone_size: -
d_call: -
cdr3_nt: TGTGCCACCAGTGCCCTAGGGGGTAGCAATCAGCCCCAGCATTTT
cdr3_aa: CATSALGGSNQPQHF

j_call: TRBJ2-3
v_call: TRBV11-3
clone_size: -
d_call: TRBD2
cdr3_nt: TGTGCCAGCAGCTTAGTTGCGGGGGGGAGCACAGATACGCAGTATTTT
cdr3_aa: CASSLVAGGSTDTQYF

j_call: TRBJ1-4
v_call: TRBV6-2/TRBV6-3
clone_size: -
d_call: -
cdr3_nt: TGTGCCAGCAGTTACTCGACCTACAGGGACCCCGCGGGAGGACTGTTTTTT
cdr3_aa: CASSYSTYRDPAGGLFF

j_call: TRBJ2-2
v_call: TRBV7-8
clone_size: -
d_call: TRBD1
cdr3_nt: TGTGCCAGCAGCTTAGCGGGACAGGGGGTGAGGACCGGGGAGCTGTTTTTT
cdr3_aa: CASSLAGQGVRTGELFF

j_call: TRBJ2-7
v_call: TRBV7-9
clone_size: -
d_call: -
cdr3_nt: TGTGCCAGCAGCTTAAGGGCACAGGGCGAGCAGTACTTC
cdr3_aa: CASSLRAQGEQYF

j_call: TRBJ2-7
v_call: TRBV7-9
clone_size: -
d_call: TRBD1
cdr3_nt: TGTGCCAGCAGCTTAGAGGCGGACAGGGGGCCCGAGCAGTACTTC
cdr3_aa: CASSLEADRGPEQYF

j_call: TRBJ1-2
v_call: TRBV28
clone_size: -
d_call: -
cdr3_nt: TGTGCCAGCAGTTTCCGGGGTAACTATGGCTACACCTTC
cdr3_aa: CASSFRGNYGYTF

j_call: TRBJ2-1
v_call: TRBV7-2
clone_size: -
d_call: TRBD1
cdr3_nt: TGTGCCAGCAGCTTGCCGGGGACAGGTTATGAGCAGTTCTTC
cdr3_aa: CASSLPGTGYEQFF

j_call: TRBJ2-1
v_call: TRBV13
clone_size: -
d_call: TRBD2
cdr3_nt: TGTGCCAGCAGCCGCCGGACTAGCGGGGGACATGAGCAGTTCTTC
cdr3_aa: CASSRRTSGGHEQFF

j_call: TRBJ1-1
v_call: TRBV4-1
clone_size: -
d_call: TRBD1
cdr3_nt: TGCGCCAGCAGTCGAATAGACAGGGAACACACTGAAGCTTTCTTT
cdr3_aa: CASSRIDREHTEAFF

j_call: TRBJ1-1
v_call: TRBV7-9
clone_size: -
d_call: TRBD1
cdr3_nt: TGTGCCAGCAGCCTATATGGACAGGGGGCCACTGAAGCTTTCTTT
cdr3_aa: CASSLYGQGATEAFF

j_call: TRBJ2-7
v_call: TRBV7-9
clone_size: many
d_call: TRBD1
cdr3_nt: TGTGCCAGCAGCCGCCCCCCAACCGGGACAGGGCCTCGAGAGCAGTACTTC
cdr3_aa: CASSRPPTGTGPREQYF

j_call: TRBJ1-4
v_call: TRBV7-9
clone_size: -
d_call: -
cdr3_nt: TGTGCCAGCAGCTCACCGGGGAGGGAAGAAAAACTGTTTTTT
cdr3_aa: CASSSPGREEKLFF

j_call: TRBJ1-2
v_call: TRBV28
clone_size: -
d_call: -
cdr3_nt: TGTGCCAGCAGTCCCAGTGGGGGGGTCCTCTATGGCTACACCTTC
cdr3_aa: CASSPSGGVLYGYTF

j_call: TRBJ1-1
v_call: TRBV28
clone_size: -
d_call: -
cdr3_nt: TGTGCCATTGCAGGGATTCTGAACACTGAAGCTTTCTTT
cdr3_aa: CAIAGILNTEAFF

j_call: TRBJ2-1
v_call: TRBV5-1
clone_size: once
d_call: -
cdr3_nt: TGCGCCAGCAGCGTCGGGGGGCGTAACAATGAGCAGTTCTTC
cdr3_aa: CASSVGGRNNEQFF

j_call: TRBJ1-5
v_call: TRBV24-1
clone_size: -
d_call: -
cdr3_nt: TGTGCCACCAGTGATTCCCAGGGTTTGCAGCCCCAGCATTTT
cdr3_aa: CATSDSQGLQPQHF

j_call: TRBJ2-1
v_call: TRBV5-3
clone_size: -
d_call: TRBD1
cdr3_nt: TGTGCCAGAAGCAATTTAAGGACAGGGGAAGGTGGCGATGAGCAGTTCTTC
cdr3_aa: CARSNLRTGEGGDEQFF

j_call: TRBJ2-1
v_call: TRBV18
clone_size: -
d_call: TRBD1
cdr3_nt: TGTGCCAGCTCACCACAGGGACAGGTAGTGAATGAGCAGTTCTTC
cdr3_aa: CASSPQGQVVNEQFF

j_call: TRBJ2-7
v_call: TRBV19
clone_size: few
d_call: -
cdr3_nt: TGTGCCAGTAGTAGCCAGACCTACGAGCAGTACTTC
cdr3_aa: CASSSQTYEQYF

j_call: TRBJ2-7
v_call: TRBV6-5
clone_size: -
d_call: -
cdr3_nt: TGTGCCAGCAGCGGCGGAAATTCGGTCTACGAGCAGTACTTC
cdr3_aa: CASSGGNSVYEQYF

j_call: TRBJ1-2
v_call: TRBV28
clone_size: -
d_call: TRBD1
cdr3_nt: TGTGCCAGCAGGGCCACAGGGGCCGCCATCCTAGCTAACTATGGCTACACCTTC
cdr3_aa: CASRATGAAILANYGYTF